The T cell receptor beta chain under discussion was sequenced for a study of T-cell reconstitution after alpha-beta-depleted transplantation in children. The TCRbeta library incorporated unique molecular identifiers. TCRdb called the PCR reads again in MiXCR, with one record for every CDR3 protein. The sample records 450,000 to 600,000 distinct CDR3 sequences, about 30% being singletons. CDR1 and CDR2 from the germline V gene are SGDLS and YYNGEE. The CDR3 is 15 residues long. V lost 2 bases, J lost 0 bases, and 9 bases lay in between. This chain connects TRBV9 to TRBJ2-1; possibly TRBD2 for D (5 bases). The receptor comes from a human donor who donated a stem cell graft to a child with aplastic anemia. Source: PBMCs from the stem cell graft donor, taken from the stem cell graft. CDR3 nucleotides: TGTGCCAGCAGCGTGAGCGGTCTCTCCTACAATGAGCAGTTCTTC. It specifies CASSVSGLSYNEQFF.